This T cell receptor beta chain was sequenced during a study of response to subunit inactivated influenza vaccine. The study, taken as a whole, reports: Every seasonal influenza vaccination brings in few new T cells, the authors suggested.

CDR1 and CDR2 from the germline V gene are SNHLY and FYNNEI. CDR3 length: 14 amino acids. Trimming shortened V by 4 bases and J by 0 bases, and 7 bases separated the two germline ends. This clonotype was picked up a small number of times. Antigen: not known. TCRdb reprocessed the RT-PCR reads with MiXCR, giving one entry per CDR3 protein. The repertoire holds roughly 500,000 distinct CDR3 sequences, with 15% to 20% as singletons. The chain joins TRBV2 to TRBJ2-1, with D unresolved. The sequence was obtained from a man between 50 and 70 years old who received an inactivated influenza vaccine. The source material was CD4+ T cells sorted from PBMCs, sampled roughly 24 months after vaccination. CDR3 nucleotides: TGTGCCAGCAGTGTTCTAAGCTCCTACAATGAGCAGTTCTTC. Protein product: CASSVLSSYNEQFF.